Each of the 7 T cell receptor beta chains below was sequenced from the same sample in a study of identical twins. TCRdb re-called the 5' RACE reads through MiXCR, storing one row per CDR3 protein. The sample lists about 530,000 distinct CDR3 sequences; approximately 20% were seen once. In addition, the sample was reused for a study of yellow fever vaccine responses in identical twins.

Sequencing was performed on CD4+ T cells sorted from blood. These receptors were obtained from a woman under 30 in good health.

This clonotype appeared a few times. The chain couples TRBV5-1 to TRBJ2-1; D is unresolved. Germline CDR1 is SGHRS and CDR2 is YFSETQ. V was shortened by 0 bases and J by 4 bases, with 11 bases between the two germline ends. CDR3 length equals 15 residues. The CDR3 loop is CASSLGELRYNEQFF. CDR3 DNA sequence: TGCGCCAGCAGCTTGGGGGAACTCCGATACAATGAGCAGTTCTTC.

The V gene is TRBV10-2, the J gene TRBJ2-1; 10 bases are a match to TRBD2. Germline CDR1 and CDR2: WSHSY and SAAADI. Unmatched junction bases numbered 2, after V lost 6 bases and J lost 0 bases. The CDR3 is made up of 15 amino acids. CDR3 coding DNA: TGCGCCAGCAGGGAGCGGGGGGGCTCCTACAATGAGCAGTTCTTC. Translating gives CASRERGGSYNEQFF.

This clonotype was seen only a few times. This chain uses TRBV6-1 with TRBJ2-1; 12 nucleotides match TRBD2. Germline assignment: CDR1 MNHNS and CDR2 SASEGT. CDR3 length: 17 residues. The J segment lost 2 bases and the V segment lost 2 bases, leaving 4 bases of the junction unmatched. CDR3 in amino acids: CASSERTSGITYNEQFF. In DNA form, the CDR3 reads TGTGCCAGCAGTGAACGGACTAGCGGGATTACCTACAATGAGCAGTTCTTC.

A few counts support this clonotype. The chain joins TRBV12-3 or TRBV12-4 to TRBJ2-2; D gene ambiguous. V dropped 3 bases and J dropped 7 bases, with 9 bases sitting between them. This CDR3 has 13 residues. The CDR3 here is CASSFVSSGELFF. Here the CDR3 DNA reads TGTGCCAGCAGTTTTGTGAGCAGCGGGGAGCTGTTTTTT.

This clonotype has a single count. This chain joins TRBV6-1 and TRBJ2-6; D is possibly TRBD2 (6 bases). V lost 1 base, J lost 2 bases, and 6 bases lay in between. The CDR3 covers 15 residues. Germline V CDR1 and CDR2: MNHNS, SASEGT. The CDR3 spells CASSEGRAGANVLTF. The CDR3 bases are TGTGCCAGCAGTGAAGGGAGGGCTGGGGCCAACGTCCTGACTTTC.

The chain employs TRBV24-1 and TRBJ2-1; 11 nucleotides line up with TRBD2. The CDR3 contains 14 residues. The J segment lost 7 bases and the V segment lost 4 bases, leaving 2 bases of the junction unmatched. Germline CDR1 reads KGHDR; CDR2 reads SFDVKD. The CDR3 spells CATSDRTSGNEQFF. The CDR3 DNA follows: TGTGCCACCAGTGACCGGACTAGCGGGAATGAGCAGTTCTTC.

This clonotype was counted once. This chain connects TRBV10-3 to TRBJ1-2; D gene ambiguous. Germline lookup yields CDR1 ENHRY and CDR2 SYGVKD. The V end was cut by 4 bases, the J end by 4 bases, with 16 bases between. CDR3 length equals 15 residues. CDR3 bases: TGTGCCATCAGTGTTATGGCAGGCGAGGGCTATGGCTACACCTTC. It codes for CAISVMAGEGYGYTF.